This is a list of T cell receptor beta chains from one sample in a study of T cell repertoires in cytomegalovirus infection. Antigen specificity for these receptors is unknown. Using its own MiXCR run on the reads, TCRdb lists one record per CDR3 protein. The sample shows about 830,000 distinct CDR3 sequences, approximately 32% of them seen only once. The specimen comprised cultured CD8+ T cells from PBMCs, sampled from culture after CMV antigen stimulation. The source is a human donor in good health (CMV status not recorded). Some clones in this sample may be carry-over from other donors' samples. The CDR3 runs from the conserved cysteine through the conserved F or W. Each record gives: J gene, V gene, CDR3 length, CDR3 protein.

TRBJ2-1	TRBV27	15	CASSSLAGFYNEQFF
TRBJ1-6	TRBV6-5	15	CASSYSMTGGSPLHF
TRBJ2-3	TRBV7-2	15	CASSFMGRSTDTQYF
TRBJ1-2	TRBV12-3/TRBV12-4	17	CASSLILGQGINYGYTF
TRBJ2-3	TRBV27	15	CASSFYGAVADTQYF
TRBJ1-5	TRBV6-2/TRBV6-3	15	CATRTGKDSNQPQHF
TRBJ2-3	TRBV5-1	15	CASREGFSGVDTQYF
TRBJ2-5	TRBV14	13	CASRRLDQETQYF
TRBJ1-1	TRBV11-2	14	CASSLVGQGIEAFF
TRBJ1-1	TRBV4-3	14	CASSGRGINTEAFF